The entry below gives a single T cell receptor beta chain sequence along with its context. The source of the sample is a study of CD8 T cells in Susac syndrome. Looking at the study overall: When their blood was taken, patients with Susac syndrome were therapy-naive, taking corticosteroids, or taking intravenous immunoglobulin alone.

Germline V gene sequence: CDR1 LNHDA, CDR2 SQIVND (reference sequence). This CDR3 spans 16 amino acids. The V segment lost 4 bases and the J segment 6 bases; nucleotides outside the gene matches: 12. An amount of RNA that ranged from roughly 0.45 to 1 ug was reverse transcribed with random hexamers. immunoSEQ multiplex PCR amplified TCR beta CDR3 across 54 Vbeta, 13 Jbeta. TCRdb reprocessed the immunoSEQ multiplex PCR reads with MiXCR, giving one entry per CDR3 protein. The data hold over 150,000 distinct CDR3 sequences, with roughly 94% observed a single time. The sequenced target, TCR beta, came from blood CD8+ and CD4+ T cells.

The chain is built from TRBV19 and TRBJ2-1, with TRBD2 matching 7 bases. The sequencing input was CD4+ T cells from PBMCs. The TCR originated in a human donor with Susac syndrome. The CDR3 sequence: CASSKNSGRGTNEQFF. The CDR3 DNA reads as TGTGCCAGTAGTAAAAATAGCGGGCGGGGGACCAATGAGCAGTTCTTC. The whole variable domain, filled in from reference TRBV19 and TRBJ2-1, reads DGGITQSPKYLFRKEGQNVTLSCEQNLNHDAMYWYRQDPGQGLRLIYYSQIVNDFQKGDIAEGYSVSREKKESFPLTVTSAQKNPTAFYLCASSKNSGRGTNEQFFGPGTRLTVL.